This paragraph covers one T cell receptor beta chain sequence. The source of the sample is a study of blood T cell repertoires in COVID-19. The overall study: Samples taken during acute and convalescent COVID-19 were collected in the United States, Italy and Spain.

TCRdb's table, derived via immunoSEQ multiplex PCR, lists solely in-frame clones and lacks some. The sample holds some 110,000 clones, around 85% seen once. With V trimmed by 0 bases and J by 9 bases, 9 bases remained unmatched. Per germline, CDR1 KGHSH and CDR2 LQKENI. The CDR3 has 16 amino acids. The material sequenced was peripheral blood. The receptor's source is a man aged 45 to 65 with acute or convalescent COVID-19. The genes are TRBV18 and TRBJ2-1; TRBD2 matches 9 bases. The CDR3 region is CASSPPSGLAAGEQFF. The CDR3 DNA reads as TGTGCCAGCTCACCACCGTCGGGACTAGCAGCCGGTGAGCAGTTCTTC. Full variable domain (missing parts from reference TRBV18 and TRBJ2-1): NAGVMQNPRHLVRRRGQEARLRCSPMKGHSHVYWYRQLPEEGLKFMVYLQKENIIDESGMPKERFSAEFPKEGPSILRIQQVVRGDSAAYFCASSPPSGLAAGEQFFGPGTRLTVL.